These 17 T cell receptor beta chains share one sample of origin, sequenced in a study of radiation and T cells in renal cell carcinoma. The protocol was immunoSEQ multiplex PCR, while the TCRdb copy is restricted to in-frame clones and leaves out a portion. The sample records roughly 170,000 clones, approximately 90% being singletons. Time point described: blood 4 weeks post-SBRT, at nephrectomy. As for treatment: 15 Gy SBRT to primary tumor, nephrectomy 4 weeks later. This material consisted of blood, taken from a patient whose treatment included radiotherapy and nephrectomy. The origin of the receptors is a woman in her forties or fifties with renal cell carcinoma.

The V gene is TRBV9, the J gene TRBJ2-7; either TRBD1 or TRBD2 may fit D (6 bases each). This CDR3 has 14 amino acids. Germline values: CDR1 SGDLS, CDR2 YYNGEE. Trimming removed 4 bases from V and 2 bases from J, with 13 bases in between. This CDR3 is CASSPEGGPYEQYF. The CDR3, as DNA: TGTGCCAGCAGCCCCGAGGGGGGACCCTACGAGCAGTACTTC.

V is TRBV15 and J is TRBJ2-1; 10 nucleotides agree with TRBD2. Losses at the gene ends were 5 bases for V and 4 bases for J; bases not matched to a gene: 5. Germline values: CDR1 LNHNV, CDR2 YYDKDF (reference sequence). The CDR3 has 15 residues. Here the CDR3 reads CATSGTSGAYNEQFF. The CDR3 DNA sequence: TGTGCCACCAGCGGAACTAGCGGGGCGTACAATGAGCAGTTCTTC.

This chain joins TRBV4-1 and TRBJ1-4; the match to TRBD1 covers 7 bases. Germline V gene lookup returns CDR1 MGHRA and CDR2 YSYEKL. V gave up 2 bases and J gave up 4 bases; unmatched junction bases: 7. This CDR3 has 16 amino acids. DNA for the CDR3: TGCGCCAGCAGCCAACCTACAGGGGCGGATAATGAAAAACTGTTTTTT. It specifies CASSQPTGADNEKLFF.

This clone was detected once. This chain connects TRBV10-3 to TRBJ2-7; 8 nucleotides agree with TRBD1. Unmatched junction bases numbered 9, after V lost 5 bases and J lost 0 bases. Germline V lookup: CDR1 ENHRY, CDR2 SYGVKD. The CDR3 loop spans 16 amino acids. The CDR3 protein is CAISSNRDRLSYEQYF. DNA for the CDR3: TGTGCCATCAGTTCCAACCGGGACAGGCTCTCCTACGAGCAGTACTTC.

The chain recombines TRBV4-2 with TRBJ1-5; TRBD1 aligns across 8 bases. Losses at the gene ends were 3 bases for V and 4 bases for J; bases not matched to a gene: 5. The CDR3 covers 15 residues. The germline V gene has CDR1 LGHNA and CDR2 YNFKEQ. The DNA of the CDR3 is TGTGCCAGCAGCCAGGACAGGGTTGGTAATCAGCCCCAGCATTTT. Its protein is CASSQDRVGNQPQHF.

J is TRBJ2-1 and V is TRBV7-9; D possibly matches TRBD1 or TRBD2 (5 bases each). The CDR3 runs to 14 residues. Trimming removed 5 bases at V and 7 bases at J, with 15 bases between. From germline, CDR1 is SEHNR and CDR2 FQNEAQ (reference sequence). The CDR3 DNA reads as TGTGCCAGCAGCGTCCGATTAGGGACGAATGAGCAGTTCTTC. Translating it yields CASSVRLGTNEQFF.

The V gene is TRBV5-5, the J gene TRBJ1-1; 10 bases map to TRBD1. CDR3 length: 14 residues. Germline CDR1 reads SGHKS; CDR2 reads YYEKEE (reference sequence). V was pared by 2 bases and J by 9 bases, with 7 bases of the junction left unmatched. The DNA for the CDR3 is TGTGCCAGCAGCTTACCGACAGGGGGCGGCAAAGCTTTCTTT. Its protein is CASSLPTGGGKAFF. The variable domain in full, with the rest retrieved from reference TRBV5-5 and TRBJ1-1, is DAGVTQSPTHLIKTRGQQVTLRCSPISGHKSVSWYQQVLGQGPQFIFQYYEKEERGRGNFPDRFSARQFPNYSSELNVNALLLGDSALYLCASSLPTGGGKAFFGQGTRLTVV.

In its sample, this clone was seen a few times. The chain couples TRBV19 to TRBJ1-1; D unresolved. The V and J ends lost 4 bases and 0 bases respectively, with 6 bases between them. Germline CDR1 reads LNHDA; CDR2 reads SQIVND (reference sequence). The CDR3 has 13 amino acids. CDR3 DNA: TGTGCCAGTAGTAGAGGCATGAACACTGAAGCTTTCTTT. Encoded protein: CASSRGMNTEAFF.

CDR3 protein: CASSFRRGKYNEQFF. In DNA form, the CDR3 reads TGTGCCAGCAGTTTTAGGCGGGGGAAGTACAATGAGCAGTTCTTC. V is TRBV27 and J is TRBJ2-1; 7 bases are a match to TRBD2. The CDR3 has 15 amino acids. Germline V gene lookup returns CDR1 MNHEY and CDR2 SMNVEV (reference sequence). V dropped 3 bases and J dropped 4; count of bases not matched to a gene: 6.

For the CDR3, the DNA is TGTGCCAGCAGCTTTGAGGACAGGGGACCCTACGAGCAGTACTTC. This gives the protein CASSFEDRGPYEQYF. The V call is TRBV6-1, the J call TRBJ2-7; 9 bases line up with TRBD1. The germline CDR1 and CDR2 sequences are MNHNS and SASEGT. Trimming removed 6 bases from V and 2 bases from J; junction bases left unmatched: 8. The CDR3 runs to 15 residues.

In nucleotides, the CDR3 is TGTGCCAGCAGCGTAGGTCGTCAAGGAGCTTTAGGCGAGACCCAGTACTTC. Its translation is CASSVGRQGALGETQYF. The rearrangement links TRBV9 to TRBJ2-5; D is ambiguous. V was clipped by 0 bases and J by 5 bases, with 20 bases between them. The germline V gene has CDR1 SGDLS and CDR2 YYNGEE. The CDR3 extends over 17 amino acids. Supplemented by reference TRBV9 and TRBJ2-5, the full variable domain reads DSGVTQTPKHLITATGQRVTLRCSPRSGDLSVYWYQQSLDQGLQFLIQYYNGEERAKGNILERFSAQQFPDLHSELNLSSLELGDSALYFCASSVGRQGALGETQYFGPGTRLLVL.

CDR3: CSVEGFAGQNYGYTF. The CDR3 nucleotides are TGCAGCGTTGAAGGTTTTGCGGGACAAAACTATGGCTACACCTTC. The V and J genes are TRBV29-1 and TRBJ1-2, with TRBD1 as a possible D gene (6 bases). V dropped 1 base and J dropped 2 bases, with 14 bases sitting between them. Germline V gene data show CDR1 as SQVTM and CDR2 as ANQGSEA. The CDR3 is 15 amino acids. Supplemented by reference TRBV29-1 and TRBJ1-2, the full variable domain reads SAVISQKPSRDICQRGTSLTIQCQVDSQVTMMFWYRQQPGQSLTLIATANQGSEATYESGFVIDKFPISRPNLTFSTLTVSNMSPEDSSIYLCSVEGFAGQNYGYTFGSGTRLTVV.

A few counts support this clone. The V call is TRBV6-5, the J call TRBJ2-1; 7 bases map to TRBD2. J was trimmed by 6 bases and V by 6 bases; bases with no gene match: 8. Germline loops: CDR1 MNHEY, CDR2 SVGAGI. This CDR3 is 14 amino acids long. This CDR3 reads CASSLFSGSNEQFF. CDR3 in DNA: TGTGCCAGCAGCCTCTTTAGCGGGTCCAATGAGCAGTTCTTC.

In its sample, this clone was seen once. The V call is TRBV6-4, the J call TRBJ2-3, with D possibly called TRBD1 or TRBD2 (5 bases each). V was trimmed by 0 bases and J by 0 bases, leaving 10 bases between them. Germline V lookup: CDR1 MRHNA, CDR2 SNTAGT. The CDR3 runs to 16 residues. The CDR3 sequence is CASSDSYGTSTDTQYF. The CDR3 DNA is TGTGCCAGCAGTGACTCGTACGGGACCAGCACAGATACGCAGTATTTT.

DNA of the CDR3: TGTGCCAGCAGCCGCGACTACAAGGCCGGGGGCGAGCAGTACTTC. Protein product: CASSRDYKAGGEQYF. This rearrangement joins TRBV5-4 to TRBJ2-7, with TRBD2 as a possible D gene (6 bases). CDR1 and CDR2 (germline): SGHNT, YYREEE (reference sequence). V was clipped by 4 bases and J by 6 bases, with 20 bases between them. The CDR3 runs to 15 residues.

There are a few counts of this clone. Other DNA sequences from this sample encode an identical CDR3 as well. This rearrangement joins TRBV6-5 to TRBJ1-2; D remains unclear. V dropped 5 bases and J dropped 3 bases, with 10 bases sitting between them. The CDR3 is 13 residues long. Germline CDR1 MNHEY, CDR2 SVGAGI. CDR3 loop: CASSPEGDYGYTF. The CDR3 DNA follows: TGTGCCAGCAGTCCGGAGGGTGACTATGGCTACACCTTC.

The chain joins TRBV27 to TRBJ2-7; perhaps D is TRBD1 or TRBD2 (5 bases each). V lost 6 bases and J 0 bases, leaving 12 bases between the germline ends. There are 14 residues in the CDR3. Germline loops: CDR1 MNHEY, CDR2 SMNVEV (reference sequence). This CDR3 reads CASRFGTASYEQYF. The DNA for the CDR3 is TGTGCCAGCAGATTTGGGACCGCCTCCTACGAGCAGTACTTC.